What follows are 18 T cell receptor beta chains derived from one specimen sequenced in a study of human T cells and chemical hapten exposure. TCRdb re-derived calls from the 5' RACE reads in MiXCR, one entry per CDR3 protein. This table holds about 81,000 distinct CDR3 sequences, 7.7% found once. Total RNA came from unfractionated whole blood. These receptors originate from a male donor in good health.

This clonotype came up a few times. The rearrangement joins TRBV20-1 to TRBJ2-3, with 9 bases fitting TRBD2. V lost 7 bases to trimming and J lost 1 base; unmatched junction nucleotides: 18. CDR3 size: 18 residues. The germline CDR1 and CDR2 sequences are DFQATT and SNEGSKA (reference sequence). This CDR3 reads CSGGLAGIRARGTDTQYF. The CDR3 nucleotides read TGCAGTGGAGGGCTAGCGGGAATCCGAGCCCGTGGCACAGATACGCAGTATTTT.

This chain uses TRBV30 with TRBJ1-2, with 7 nucleotides matching TRBD1. Germline values: CDR1 GTSNPN, CDR2 SVGIG (reference sequence). This CDR3 is 13 amino acids long. The junction had 3 bases not matched to a gene; V was cut back by 2 bases and J by 3 bases. The CDR3 sequence is CAWSLQGYYGYTF. In nucleotides, the CDR3 is TGTGCCTGGAGTTTACAGGGGTACTATGGCTACACCTTC. Filled out from reference TRBV30 and TRBJ1-2, the complete variable domain reads SQTIHQWPATLVQPVGSPLSLECTVEGTSNPNLYWYRQAAGRGLQLLFYSVGIGQISSEVPQNLSASRPQDRQFILSSKKLLLSDSGFYLCAWSLQGYYGYTFGSGTRLTVV.

This chain links TRBV27 with TRBJ2-2; 7 bases align to TRBD1. Germline loops: CDR1 MNHEY, CDR2 SMNVEV (reference sequence). The V gene end was trimmed by 5 bases and the J gene end by 1 base; junction bases not matched to a gene: 10. The CDR3 extends over 17 amino acids. The CDR3 region has the DNA TGTGCCAGCAGTCATTTGGGACAGATGGGGAACACCGGGGAGCTGTTTTTT. Translation: CASSHLGQMGNTGELFF.

The V and J genes are TRBV10-3 and TRBJ2-7; maybe TRBD2 (6 bases). Trimming cost V 0 bases and J 3 bases, with 12 bases left between them. CDR3 length: 15 residues. The germline V gene encodes CDR1 ENHRY and CDR2 SYGVKD. For the CDR3, the DNA is TGTGCCATCAGTGAGTCCCAGGGAGGATTCTACGAGCAGTACTTC. Translation: CAISESQGGFYEQYF.

The CDR3 spells CASKVRGNSNQPQHF. CDR3 coding DNA: TGTGCCAGCAAAGTCAGGGGGAATAGCAATCAGCCCCAGCATTTT. This chain links TRBV6-5 with TRBJ1-5; 7 positions agree with TRBD1. J was trimmed by 0 bases and V by 7 bases; bases with no gene match: 6. Germline V gene data show CDR1 as MNHEY and CDR2 as SVGAGI. There are 15 residues in the CDR3.

This chain links TRBV27 with TRBJ2-5; 9 positions match TRBD1. The CDR3 sequence is 15 residues long. V dropped 2 bases and J dropped 1; count of bases not matched to a gene: 2. Germline V CDR1 and CDR2: MNHEY, SMNVEV (reference sequence). Written as DNA, the CDR3 is TGTGCCAGCAGTTTAACAGGGGGCCGCCAAGAGACCCAGTACTTC. Its translation: CASSLTGGRQETQYF.

The V gene is TRBV7-2, the J gene TRBJ1-5, with TRBD1 matching 7 bases. CDR3 size: 16 residues. Germline trimming cut 5 bases from V and 5 bases from J; bases unmatched to any gene: 12. Germline CDR1 SGHTA, CDR2 FQGNSA. The DNA of the CDR3 is TGTGCCAGCAGCGTCCGGGACAGTGCCTCCTATCAGCCCCAGCATTTT. Its translation is CASSVRDSASYQPQHF.

This clonotype was seen more than once but under ten times. J is TRBJ2-7 and V is TRBV5-4, with 9 positions matching TRBD1. V lost 4 bases and J lost 4; bases outside the gene matches: 6. This CDR3 region has 14 residues. The germline V gene has CDR1 SGHNT and CDR2 YYREEE (reference sequence). CDR3 in DNA: TGTGCCAGCAGCCAGGGACAGGGTAGGTACGAGCAGTACTTC. Amino acid sequence: CASSQGQGRYEQYF. The full variable domain, completed using reference TRBV5-4 and TRBJ2-7, is ETGVTQSPTHLIKTRGQQVTLRCSSQSGHNTVSWYQQALGQGPQFIFQYYREEENGRGNFPPRFSGLQFPNYSSELNVNALELDDSALYLCASSQGQGRYEQYFGPGTRLTVT.

This clonotype was found a few times. The chain carries TRBV7-9 and TRBJ1-3; no clear D gene. The CDR3 length is 17 residues. Looked up from germline, CDR1 is SEHNR and CDR2 is FQNEAQ (reference sequence). V was pared by 2 bases and J by 0 bases, with 14 bases between. The CDR3 coding sequence is TGTGCCAGCAGCTTAAGATCACAGCCTCGCTCTGGAAACACCATATATTTT. Amino acid sequence: CASSLRSQPRSGNTIYF. Supplemented by reference TRBV7-9 and TRBJ1-3, the full variable domain reads DTGVSQNPRHKITKRGQNVTFRCDPISEHNRLYWYRQTLGQGPEFLTYFQNEAQLEKSRLLSDRFSAERPKGSFSTLEIQRTEQGDSAMYLCASSLRSQPRSGNTIYFGEGSWLTVV.

This clonotype appeared a few times. The chain links TRBV12-5 to TRBJ2-6; no reliable D call. With 5 bases removed from V and 3 bases from J, the gap between germline ends came to 11 bases. Germline assignment: CDR1 LGHNT and CDR2 FRNRAP. CDR3 length: 15 amino acids. CDR3 residues: CASGQRHGGANVLTF. In DNA form, the CDR3 reads TGTGCTAGTGGTCAACGACACGGTGGGGCCAACGTCCTGACTTTC. Full variable domain (outside the CDR3, taken from reference TRBV12-5 and TRBJ2-6): DARVTQTPRHKVTEMGQEVTMRCQPILGHNTVFWYRQTMMQGLELLAYFRNRAPLDDSGMPKDRFSAEMPDATLATLKIQPSEPRDSAVYFCASGQRHGGANVLTFGAGSRLTVL.

This clonotype occurred many times. This chain uses TRBV20-1 with TRBJ1-2; D may be TRBD1 (5 bases). V lost 6 bases to trimming and J lost 5 bases, with 16 bases between them. The CDR3 is 13 amino acids. The germline CDR1 and CDR2 sequences are DFQATT and SNEGSKA (reference sequence). The CDR3 protein is CSAPGRGGYGYTF. CDR3 bases: TGCAGTGCCCCAGGTCGGGGGGGGTATGGCTACACCTTC.

This clonotype appeared many times. V usage is TRBV5-1 and J usage is TRBJ1-4; 9 bases are a match to TRBD1. V was pared by 5 bases and J by 8 bases, with 7 bases of the junction left unmatched. The CDR3 spans 14 residues. Looked up from germline, CDR1 is SGHRS and CDR2 is YFSETQ. DNA for the CDR3: TGCGCCAGCAGGCCAGATGGGACAGGGGAAAAACTGTTTTTT. Translated, it gives CASRPDGTGEKLFF.

This sequence joins TRBV5-6 and TRBJ1-2, with a possible D match to TRBD1 (5 bases). Germline lookup yields CDR1 SGHDT and CDR2 YYEEEE. The CDR3 consists of 16 residues. Trimming took 4 bases from V and 1 from J, leaving 17 bases between them. CDR3 protein: CASSADPGQRNYGYTF. The CDR3 nucleotides read TGTGCCAGCAGCGCCGACCCAGGGCAACGTAACTATGGCTACACCTTC.

The chain joins TRBV6-1 to TRBJ1-5; 11 bases are shared with TRBD1. This CDR3 has 16 amino acids. Germline trimming cut 5 bases from V and 6 bases from J; bases unmatched to any gene: 9. Germline loops: CDR1 MNHNS, CDR2 SASEGT. The CDR3 DNA is TGTGCCAGCAGTACCTACTCCGGGACAGGGGGTCAGCCCCAGCATTTT. It specifies CASSTYSGTGGQPQHF.

The chain uses TRBV27 and TRBJ1-1, with 7 bases aligning to TRBD1. The length of the CDR3 is 14 residues. V was clipped by 6 bases and J by 6 bases; unmatched bases: 10. Germline values: CDR1 MNHEY, CDR2 SMNVEV (reference sequence). The DNA for the CDR3 is TGTGCCAGCAGGAGCCTAGGGGGCCCCTCTGAAGCTTTCTTT. Translating gives CASRSLGGPSEAFF.

In the case of this clonotype: A much more abundant neighbour one base away suggests this may be a read error. V is TRBV7-9 and J is TRBJ1-4; D is unresolved. The CDR3 covers 17 residues. The germline CDR1 and CDR2 sequences are SEHNR and FQNEAQ (reference sequence). The CDR3 DNA reads as TGTGCCAGCAGCTTAGCAGACGGTCTTGCAACTAATGAAAAACGGTTTTTT. This gives the protein CASSLADGLATNEKRFF.

This clonotype was observed a few times. This chain connects TRBV12-3 or TRBV12-4 to TRBJ2-7; D perhaps matches TRBD1 (6 bases). V dropped 2 bases and J dropped 0 bases, with 14 bases sitting between them. The CDR3 has 16 amino acids. The chain's CDR3 is CASSLMRGFSSYEQYF. The CDR3 bases are TGTGCCAGCAGTTTAATGAGGGGGTTTAGCTCCTACGAGCAGTACTTC.

The table lists this clonotype with many counts. The chain has TRBV7-2 and TRBJ1-4; 8 positions agree with TRBD1. Germline CDR1 reads SGHTA; CDR2 reads FQGNSA. V trimming: 2 bases; J trimming: 7 bases; junction bases outside the gene matches: 6. The CDR3 sequence is 15 residues long. CDR3 in amino acids: CASSLNQGAGEKLFF. In nucleotides, the CDR3 is TGTGCCAGCAGCTTAAACCAGGGGGCCGGTGAAAAACTGTTTTTT.